The T cell receptor beta chain described here comes from a study of T-cell reconstitution after alpha-beta-depleted transplantation in children. Ten or more counts support this clonotype. From germline, CDR1 is SGHTA and CDR2 FQGNSA. V lost 5 bases and J lost 7, with 15 bases in between. The CDR3 runs to 14 residues. Library preparation (for TCRbeta) was performed with unique molecular identifiers. TCRdb processed the PCR reads anew with MiXCR; each CDR3 protein has one entry. The data hold 70,000 to 95,000 distinct CDR3 sequences, with roughly an eighth observed a single time. The TCR comes from a human donor who donated a stem cell graft to a child with inherited bone marrow failure. The rearrangement joins TRBV7-2 to TRBJ2-1; maybe TRBD1 (5 bases). The sequencing here drew on PBMCs from the stem cell graft donor, taken from the stem cell graft. The CDR3 sequence: CASSINRNRNEQFF. The CDR3 coding sequence is TGTGCCAGCAGCATAAACAGGAATCGGAATGAGCAGTTCTTC.